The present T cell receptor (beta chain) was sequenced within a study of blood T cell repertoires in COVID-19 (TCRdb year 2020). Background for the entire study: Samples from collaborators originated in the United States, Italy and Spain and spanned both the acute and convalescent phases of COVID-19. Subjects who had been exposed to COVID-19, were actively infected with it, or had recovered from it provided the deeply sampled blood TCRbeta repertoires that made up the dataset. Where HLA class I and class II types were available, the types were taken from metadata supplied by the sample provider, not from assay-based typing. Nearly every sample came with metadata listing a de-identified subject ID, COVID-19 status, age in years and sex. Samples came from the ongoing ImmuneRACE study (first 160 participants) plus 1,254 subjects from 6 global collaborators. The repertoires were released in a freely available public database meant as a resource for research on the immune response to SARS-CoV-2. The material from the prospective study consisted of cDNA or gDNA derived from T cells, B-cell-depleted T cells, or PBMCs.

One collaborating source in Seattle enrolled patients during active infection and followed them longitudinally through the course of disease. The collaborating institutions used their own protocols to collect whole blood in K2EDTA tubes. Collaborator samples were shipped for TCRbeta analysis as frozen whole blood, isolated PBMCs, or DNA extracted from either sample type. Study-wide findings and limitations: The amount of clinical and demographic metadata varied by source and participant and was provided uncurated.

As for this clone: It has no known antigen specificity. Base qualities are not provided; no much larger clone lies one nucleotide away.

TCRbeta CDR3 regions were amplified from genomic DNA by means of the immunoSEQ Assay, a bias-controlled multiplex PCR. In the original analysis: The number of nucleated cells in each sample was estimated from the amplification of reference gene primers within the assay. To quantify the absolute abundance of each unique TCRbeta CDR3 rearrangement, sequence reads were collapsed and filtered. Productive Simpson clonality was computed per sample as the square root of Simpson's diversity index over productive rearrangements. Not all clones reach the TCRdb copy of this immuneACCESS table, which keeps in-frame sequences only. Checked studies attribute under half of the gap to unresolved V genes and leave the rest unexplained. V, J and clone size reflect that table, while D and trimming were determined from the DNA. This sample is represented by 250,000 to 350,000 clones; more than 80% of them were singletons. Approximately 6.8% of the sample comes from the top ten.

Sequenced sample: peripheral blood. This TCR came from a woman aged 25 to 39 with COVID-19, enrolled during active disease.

The DNA reads TGTGCCAGCAGGACAGGGGTGAATCAGCCCCAGCATTTT. Translated, this gives CASRTGVNQPQHF. This sequence uses TRBV27 and TRBJ1-5; 8 bases in between match TRBD1. The cysteine opens and the phenylalanine closes a CDR3 of 13 amino acids. Solely the CDR3 DNA is kept, with 39 bases framed from the first base. V loses 6 bases at its end and J loses 4 bases; junction bases beyond the gene matches: 2. The germline V gene encodes CDR1 MNHEY and CDR2 SMNVEV (reference sequence).